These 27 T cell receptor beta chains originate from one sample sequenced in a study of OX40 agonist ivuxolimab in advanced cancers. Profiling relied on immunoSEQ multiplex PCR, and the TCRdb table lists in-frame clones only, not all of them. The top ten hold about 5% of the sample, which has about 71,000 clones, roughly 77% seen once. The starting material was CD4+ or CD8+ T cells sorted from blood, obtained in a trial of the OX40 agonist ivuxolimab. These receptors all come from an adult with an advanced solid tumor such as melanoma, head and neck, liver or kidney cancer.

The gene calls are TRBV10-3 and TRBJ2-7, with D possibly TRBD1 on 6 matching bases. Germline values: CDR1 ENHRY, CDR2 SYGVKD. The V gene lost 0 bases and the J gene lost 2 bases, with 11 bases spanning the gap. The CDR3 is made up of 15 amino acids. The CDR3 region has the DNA TGTGCCATCAGTGAGTCTAGGGACATGGCCTACGAGCAGTACTTC. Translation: CAISESRDMAYEQYF.

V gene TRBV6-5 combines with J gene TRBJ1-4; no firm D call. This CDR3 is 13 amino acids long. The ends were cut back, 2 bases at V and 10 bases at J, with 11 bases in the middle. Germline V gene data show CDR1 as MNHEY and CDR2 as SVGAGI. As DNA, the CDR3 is TGTGCCAGCAGTTACAACCCCCCTGGAAAACTGTTTTTT. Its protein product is CASSYNPPGKLFF.

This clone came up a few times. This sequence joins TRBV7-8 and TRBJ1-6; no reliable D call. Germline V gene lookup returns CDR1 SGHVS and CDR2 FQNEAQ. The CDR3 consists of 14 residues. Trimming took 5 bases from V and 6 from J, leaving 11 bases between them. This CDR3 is CASSHRSGNSPLHF. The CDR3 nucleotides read TGTGCCAGCAGCCATAGAAGTGGTAATTCACCCCTCCACTTT.

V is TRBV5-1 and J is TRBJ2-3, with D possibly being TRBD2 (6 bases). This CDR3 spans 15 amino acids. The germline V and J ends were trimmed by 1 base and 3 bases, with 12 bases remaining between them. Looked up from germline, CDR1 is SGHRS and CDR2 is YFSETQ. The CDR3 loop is CASSLSGVGTDTQYF. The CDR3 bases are TGCGCCAGCAGCTTGTCGGGGGTCGGGACAGATACGCAGTATTTT.

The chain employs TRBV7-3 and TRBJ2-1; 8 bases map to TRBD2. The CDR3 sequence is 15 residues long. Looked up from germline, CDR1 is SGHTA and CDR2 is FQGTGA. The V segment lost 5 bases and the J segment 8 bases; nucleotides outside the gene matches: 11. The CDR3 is CASSPQAGEGYEQFF. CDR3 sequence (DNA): TGTGCCAGCAGCCCCCAAGCGGGGGAAGGGTATGAGCAGTTCTTC.

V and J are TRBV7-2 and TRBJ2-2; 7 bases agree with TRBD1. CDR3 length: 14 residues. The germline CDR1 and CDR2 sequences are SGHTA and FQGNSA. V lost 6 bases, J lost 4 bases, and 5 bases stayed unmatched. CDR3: CASRLDRSTGELFF. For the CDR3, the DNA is TGTGCCAGCAGATTGGACAGGAGCACCGGGGAGCTGTTTTTT.

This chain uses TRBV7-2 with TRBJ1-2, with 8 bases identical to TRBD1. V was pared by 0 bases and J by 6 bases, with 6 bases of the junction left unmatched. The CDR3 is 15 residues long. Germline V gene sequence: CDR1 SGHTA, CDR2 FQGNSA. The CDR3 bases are TGTGCCAGCAGCTTAGCGATGACAGGGGTGAATGGCTACACCTTC. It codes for CASSLAMTGVNGYTF.

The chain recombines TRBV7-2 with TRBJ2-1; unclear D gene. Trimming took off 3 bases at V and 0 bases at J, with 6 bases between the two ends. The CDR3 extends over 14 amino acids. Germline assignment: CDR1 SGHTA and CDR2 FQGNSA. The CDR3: CASSFADSYNEQFF. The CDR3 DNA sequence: TGTGCCAGCAGCTTTGCGGACTCCTACAATGAGCAGTTCTTC.

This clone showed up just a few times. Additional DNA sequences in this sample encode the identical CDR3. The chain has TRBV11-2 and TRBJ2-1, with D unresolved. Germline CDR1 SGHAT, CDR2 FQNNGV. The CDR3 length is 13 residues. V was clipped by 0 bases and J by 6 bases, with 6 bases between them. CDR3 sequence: CASSLDVGNEQFF. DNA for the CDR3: TGTGCCAGCAGCTTAGATGTGGGCAATGAGCAGTTCTTC.

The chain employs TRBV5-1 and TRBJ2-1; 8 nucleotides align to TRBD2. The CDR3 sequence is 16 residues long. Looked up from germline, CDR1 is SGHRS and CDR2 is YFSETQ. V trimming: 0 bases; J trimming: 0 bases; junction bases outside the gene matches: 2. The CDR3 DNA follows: TGCGCCAGCAGCTTGGTAGCGGGAACCTCCTACAATGAGCAGTTCTTC. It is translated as CASSLVAGTSYNEQFF.

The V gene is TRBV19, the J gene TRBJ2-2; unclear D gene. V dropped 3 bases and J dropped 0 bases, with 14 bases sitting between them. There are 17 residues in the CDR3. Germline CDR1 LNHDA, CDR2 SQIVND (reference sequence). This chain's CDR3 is CASSIIGSGTNTGELFF. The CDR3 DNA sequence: TGTGCCAGTAGTATTATCGGGTCAGGTACGAACACCGGGGAGCTGTTTTTT.

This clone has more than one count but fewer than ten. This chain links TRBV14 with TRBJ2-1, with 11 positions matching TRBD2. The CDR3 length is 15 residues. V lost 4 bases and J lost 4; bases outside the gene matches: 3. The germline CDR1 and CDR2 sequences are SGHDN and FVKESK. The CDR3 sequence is CASSRGTSGYNEQFF. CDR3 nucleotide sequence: TGTGCCAGCAGCCGGGGGACTAGCGGATACAATGAGCAGTTCTTC.

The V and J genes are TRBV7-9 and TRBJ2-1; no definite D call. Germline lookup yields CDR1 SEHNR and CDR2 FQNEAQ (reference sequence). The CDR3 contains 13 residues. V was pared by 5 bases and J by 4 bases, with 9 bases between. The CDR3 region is CASSQELYNEQFF. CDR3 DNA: TGTGCCAGCAGCCAAGAACTTTACAATGAGCAGTTCTTC.

The CDR3 DNA follows: TGTGCCAGCAGCTTAACTTCGATGGGCCAGGGGACCCAGTACTTC. Its translation is CASSLTSMGQGTQYF. The chain links TRBV7-3 to TRBJ2-5; D perhaps matches TRBD1 (5 bases). The CDR3 is 15 residues long. V was pared by 0 bases and J by 7 bases, with 15 bases between. Germline V gene lookup returns CDR1 SGHTA and CDR2 FQGTGA.

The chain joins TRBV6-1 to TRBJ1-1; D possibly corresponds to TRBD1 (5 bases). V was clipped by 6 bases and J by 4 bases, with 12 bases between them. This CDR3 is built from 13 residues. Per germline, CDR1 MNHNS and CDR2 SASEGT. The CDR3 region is CASSQEGFTEAFF. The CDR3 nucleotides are TGTGCCAGCAGCCAAGAGGGGTTCACTGAAGCTTTCTTT.

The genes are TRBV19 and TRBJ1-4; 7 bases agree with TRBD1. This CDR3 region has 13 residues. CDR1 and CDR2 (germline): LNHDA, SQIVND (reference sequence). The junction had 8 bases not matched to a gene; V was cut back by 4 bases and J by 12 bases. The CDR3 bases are TGTGCCAGTAGTACCCAGGGGGGGTTTGAACTGTTTTTT. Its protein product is CASSTQGGFELFF.

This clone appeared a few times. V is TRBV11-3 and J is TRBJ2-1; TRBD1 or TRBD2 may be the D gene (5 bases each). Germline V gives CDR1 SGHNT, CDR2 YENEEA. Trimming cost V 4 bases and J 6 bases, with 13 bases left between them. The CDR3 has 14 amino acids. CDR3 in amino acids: CASSSMGVVNEQFF. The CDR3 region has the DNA TGTGCCAGCAGCTCCATGGGGGTGGTCAATGAGCAGTTCTTC.

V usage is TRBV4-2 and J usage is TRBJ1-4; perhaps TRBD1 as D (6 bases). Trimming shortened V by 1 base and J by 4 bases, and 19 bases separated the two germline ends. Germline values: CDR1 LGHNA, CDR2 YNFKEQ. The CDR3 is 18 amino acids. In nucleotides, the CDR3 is TGTGCCAGCAGCCAAGCTGCTACCCAGGGGTCGGGTAATGAAAAACTGTTTTTT. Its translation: CASSQAATQGSGNEKLFF.

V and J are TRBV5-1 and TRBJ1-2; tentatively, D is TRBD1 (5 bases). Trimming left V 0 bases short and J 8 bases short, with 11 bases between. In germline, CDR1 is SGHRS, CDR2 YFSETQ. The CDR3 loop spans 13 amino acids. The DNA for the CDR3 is TGCGCCAGCAGCTTGGATCCAGGGATGGGCTACACCTTC. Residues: CASSLDPGMGYTF.

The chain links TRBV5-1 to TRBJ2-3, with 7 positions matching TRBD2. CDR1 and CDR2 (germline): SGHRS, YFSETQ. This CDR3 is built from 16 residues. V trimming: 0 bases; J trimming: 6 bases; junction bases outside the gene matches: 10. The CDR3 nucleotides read TGCGCCAGCAGCTTGGGGACTAGTACCAATGCGGATACGCAGTATTTT. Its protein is CASSLGTSTNADTQYF.

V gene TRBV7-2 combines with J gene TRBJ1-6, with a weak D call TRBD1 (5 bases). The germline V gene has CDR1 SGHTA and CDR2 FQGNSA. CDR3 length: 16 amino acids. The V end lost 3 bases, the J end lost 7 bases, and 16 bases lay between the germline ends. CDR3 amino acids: CASSLGTRTENSPLHF. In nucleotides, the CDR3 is TGTGCCAGCAGCTTGGGGACCCGAACAGAAAATTCACCCCTCCACTTT.

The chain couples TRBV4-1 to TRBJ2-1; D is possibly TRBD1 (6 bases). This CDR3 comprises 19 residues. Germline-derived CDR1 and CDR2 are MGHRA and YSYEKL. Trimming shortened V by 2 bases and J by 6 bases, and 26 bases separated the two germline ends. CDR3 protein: CASSQLLGARTLHSNEQFF. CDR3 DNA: TGCGCCAGCAGCCAACTTTTGGGGGCGCGAACCCTCCACAGCAATGAGCAGTTCTTC.

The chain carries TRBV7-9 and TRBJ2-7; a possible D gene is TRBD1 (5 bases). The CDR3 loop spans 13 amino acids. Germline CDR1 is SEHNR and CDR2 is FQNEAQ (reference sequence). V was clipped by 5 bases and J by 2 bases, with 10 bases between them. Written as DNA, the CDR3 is TGTGCCAGCAGCCGACAGACGACCTACGAGCAGTACTTC. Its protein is CASSRQTTYEQYF.

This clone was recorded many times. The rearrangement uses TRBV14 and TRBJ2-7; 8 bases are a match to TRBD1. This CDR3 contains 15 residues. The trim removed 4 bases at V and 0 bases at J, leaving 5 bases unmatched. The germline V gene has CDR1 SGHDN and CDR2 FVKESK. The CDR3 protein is CASSLLGQDSYEQYF. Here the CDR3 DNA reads TGTGCCAGCAGCCTTTTGGGACAGGACTCCTACGAGCAGTACTTC.

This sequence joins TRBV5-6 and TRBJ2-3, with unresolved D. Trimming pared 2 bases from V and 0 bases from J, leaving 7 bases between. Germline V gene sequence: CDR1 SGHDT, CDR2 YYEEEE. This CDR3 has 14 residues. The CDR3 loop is CASSLWGSTDTQYF. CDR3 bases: TGTGCCAGCAGCTTATGGGGTAGCACAGATACGCAGTATTTT. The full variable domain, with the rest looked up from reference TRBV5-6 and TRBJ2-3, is DAGVTQSPTHLIKTRGQQVTLRCSPKSGHDTVSWYQQALGQGPQFIFQYYEEEERQRGNFPDRFSGHQFPNYSSELNVNALLLGDSALYLCASSLWGSTDTQYFGPGTRLTVL.

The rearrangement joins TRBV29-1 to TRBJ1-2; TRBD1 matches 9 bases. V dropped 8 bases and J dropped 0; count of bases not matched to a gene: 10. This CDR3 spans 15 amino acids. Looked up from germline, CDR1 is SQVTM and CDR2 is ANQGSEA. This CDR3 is CSSHDGTGTNYGYTF. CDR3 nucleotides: TGCAGCTCCCATGACGGGACAGGGACTAACTATGGCTACACCTTC.

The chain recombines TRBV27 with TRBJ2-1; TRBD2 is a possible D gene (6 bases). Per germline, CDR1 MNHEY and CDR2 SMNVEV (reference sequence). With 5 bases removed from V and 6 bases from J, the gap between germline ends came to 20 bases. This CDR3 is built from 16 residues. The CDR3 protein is CASSKNRALGGNEQFF. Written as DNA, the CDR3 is TGTGCCAGCAGTAAAAACCGGGCCCTGGGAGGCAATGAGCAGTTCTTC.